The T cell receptor beta chain under discussion was sequenced for a study of T cell responses to AZD1222 COVID-19 vaccine. Germline V gene data show CDR1 as MNHEY and CDR2 as SVGEGT. The junction had 1 base not matched to a gene; V was cut back by 5 bases and J by 4 bases. CDR3 length: 15 amino acids. Sequencing was performed with immunoSEQ multiplex PCR; in TCRdb, only in-frame clones are kept and a portion is missing. Found here are 100,000 to 150,000 clones, 92% of them singletons; the top ten hold about 7.7%. Study observations and caveats: White British donors predominated, females outnumbered males, and clonal diversity was possibly underestimated. The span of vaccine-associated CD4 TCRs extended across spike, with dominance at 160-218 and 743-854. Repertoire collection took place solely once the T cell response had peaked.

As for this clone: Its antigen is currently unknown.

The TCR comes from an adult who received the AZD1222 COVID-19 vaccine. This specimen was peripheral blood, taken 28 days after the second AZD1222 dose. This chain uses TRBV6-2 or TRBV6-3 with TRBJ2-1; the match to TRBD2 covers 14 bases. CDR3 DNA sequence: TGTGCCAGCAGTCGGACTAGCGGGGGGTACAATGAGCAGTTCTTC. Amino acids: CASSRTSGGYNEQFF.